This T cell receptor (beta chain) was retrieved from a study of shared T cell receptors in the human thymus. Clones were sequenced by immunoSEQ multiplex PCR, and TCRdb holds only the in-frame ones, with some missing. Among roughly 660,000 clones listed, more than 75% were seen once. CDR3 length: 12 residues. The germline CDR1 and CDR2 sequences are MNHEY and SVGAGI. V was trimmed by 2 bases and J by 5 bases, leaving 7 bases between them. These data are also associated with another study on human thymus T cells. According to that study: Having surgery to correct congenital heart defects, healthy Finnish infants acted as the donors. Resections that were taken during corrective heart surgery supplied the thymus tissue. A high degree of thymic repertoire overlap among unrelated individuals was reported in related research.

Sequenced input: thymocytes. The receptor was isolated from a boy under two years old with a congenital heart defect. The V and J genes are TRBV6-5 and TRBJ2-7; a possible D gene is TRBD1 (5 bases). The CDR3 loop reads CASSYTRDEQYF. In DNA, the CDR3 is TGTGCCAGCAGTTACACCAGGGACGAGCAGTACTTC.